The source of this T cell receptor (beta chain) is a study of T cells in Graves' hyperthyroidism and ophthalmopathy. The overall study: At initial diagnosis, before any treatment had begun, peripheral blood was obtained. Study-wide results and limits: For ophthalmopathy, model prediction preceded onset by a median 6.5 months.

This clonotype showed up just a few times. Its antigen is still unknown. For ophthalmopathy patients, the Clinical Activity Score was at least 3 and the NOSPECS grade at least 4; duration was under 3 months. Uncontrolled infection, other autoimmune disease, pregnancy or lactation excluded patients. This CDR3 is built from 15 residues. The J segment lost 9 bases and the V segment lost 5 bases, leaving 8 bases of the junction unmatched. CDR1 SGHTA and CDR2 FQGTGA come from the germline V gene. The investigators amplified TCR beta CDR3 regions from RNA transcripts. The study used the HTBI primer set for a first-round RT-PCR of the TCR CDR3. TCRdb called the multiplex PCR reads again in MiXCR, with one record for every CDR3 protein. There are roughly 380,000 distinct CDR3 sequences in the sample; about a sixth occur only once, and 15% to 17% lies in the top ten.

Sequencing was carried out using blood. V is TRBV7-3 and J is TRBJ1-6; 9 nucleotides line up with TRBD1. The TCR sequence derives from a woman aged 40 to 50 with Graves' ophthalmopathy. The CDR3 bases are TGTGCCAGCAGCGAAACAGGGGGCTTTACTTCACCCCTCCACTTT. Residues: CASSETGGFTSPLHF.